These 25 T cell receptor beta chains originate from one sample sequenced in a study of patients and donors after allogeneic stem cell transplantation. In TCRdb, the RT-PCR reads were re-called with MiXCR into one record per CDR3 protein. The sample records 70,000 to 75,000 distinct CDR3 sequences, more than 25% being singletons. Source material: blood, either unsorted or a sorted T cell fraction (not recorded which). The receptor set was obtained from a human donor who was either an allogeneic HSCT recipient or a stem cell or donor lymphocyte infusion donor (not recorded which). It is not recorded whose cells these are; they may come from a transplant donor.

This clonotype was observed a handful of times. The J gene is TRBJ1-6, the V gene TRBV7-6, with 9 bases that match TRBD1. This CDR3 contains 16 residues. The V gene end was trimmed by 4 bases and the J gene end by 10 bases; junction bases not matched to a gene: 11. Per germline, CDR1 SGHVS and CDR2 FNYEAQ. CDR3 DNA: TGTGCCAGCAGCTCAGTCGTCGGACAGGGGAACTCACCCCTCCACTTT. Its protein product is CASSSVVGQGNSPLHF.

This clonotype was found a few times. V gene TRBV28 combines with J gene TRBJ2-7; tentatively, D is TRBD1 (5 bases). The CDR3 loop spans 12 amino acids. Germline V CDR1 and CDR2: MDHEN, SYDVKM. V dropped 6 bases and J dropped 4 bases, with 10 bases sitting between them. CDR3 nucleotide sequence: TGTGCCAGCAGCCCCGACAGTTACGAGCAGTACTTC. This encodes CASSPDSYEQYF.

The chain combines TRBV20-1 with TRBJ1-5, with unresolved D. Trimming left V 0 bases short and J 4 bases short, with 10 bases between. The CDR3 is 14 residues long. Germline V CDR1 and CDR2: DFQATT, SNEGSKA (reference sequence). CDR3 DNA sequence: TGCAGTGCTAGAGATCCGAAGTCAAATCAGCCCCAGCATTTT. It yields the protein CSARDPKSNQPQHF.

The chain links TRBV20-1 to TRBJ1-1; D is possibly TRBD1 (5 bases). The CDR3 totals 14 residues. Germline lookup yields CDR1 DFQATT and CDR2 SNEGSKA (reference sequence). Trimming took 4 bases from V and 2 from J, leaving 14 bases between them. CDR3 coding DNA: TGCAGTGCTAACTCGGGACCAATAAACACTGAAGCTTTCTTT. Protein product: CSANSGPINTEAFF.

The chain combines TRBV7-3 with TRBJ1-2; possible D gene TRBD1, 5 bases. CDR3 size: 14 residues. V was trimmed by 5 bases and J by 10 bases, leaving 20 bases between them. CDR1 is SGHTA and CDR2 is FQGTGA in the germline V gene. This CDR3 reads CASSPGRTAENYTF. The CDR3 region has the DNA TGTGCCAGCAGCCCGGGACGGACGGCGGAGAACTACACCTTC. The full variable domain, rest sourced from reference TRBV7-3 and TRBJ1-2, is GAGVSQTPSNKVTEKGKYVELRCDPISGHTALYWYRQSLGQGPEFLIYFQGTGAADDSGLPNDRFFAVRPEGSVSTLKIQRTERGDSAVYLCASSPGRTAENYTFGSGTRLTVV.

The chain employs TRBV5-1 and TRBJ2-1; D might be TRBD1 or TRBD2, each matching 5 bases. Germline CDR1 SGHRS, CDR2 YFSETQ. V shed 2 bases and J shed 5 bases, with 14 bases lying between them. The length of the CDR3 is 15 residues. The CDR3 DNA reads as TGCGCCAGCAGCTTAGTCTGGGGGACCGACAATGAGCAGTTCTTC. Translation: CASSLVWGTDNEQFF.

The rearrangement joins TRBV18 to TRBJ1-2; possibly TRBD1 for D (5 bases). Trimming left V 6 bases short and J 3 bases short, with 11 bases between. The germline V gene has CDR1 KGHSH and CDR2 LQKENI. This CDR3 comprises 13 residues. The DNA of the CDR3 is TGTGCCAGCTCCGGGACCTCGGACTATGGCTACACCTTC. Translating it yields CASSGTSDYGYTF.

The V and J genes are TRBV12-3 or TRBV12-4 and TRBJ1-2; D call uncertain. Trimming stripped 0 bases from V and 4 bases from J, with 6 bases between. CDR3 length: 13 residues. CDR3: CASSLALFYGYTF. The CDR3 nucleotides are TGTGCCAGCAGTTTAGCACTATTCTATGGCTACACCTTC.

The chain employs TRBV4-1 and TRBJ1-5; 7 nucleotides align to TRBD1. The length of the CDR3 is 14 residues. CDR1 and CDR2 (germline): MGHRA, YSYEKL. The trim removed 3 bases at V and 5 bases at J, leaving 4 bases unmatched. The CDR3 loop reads CASSQTGLDQPQHF. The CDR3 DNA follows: TGCGCCAGCAGCCAGACAGGGTTGGATCAGCCCCAGCATTTT.

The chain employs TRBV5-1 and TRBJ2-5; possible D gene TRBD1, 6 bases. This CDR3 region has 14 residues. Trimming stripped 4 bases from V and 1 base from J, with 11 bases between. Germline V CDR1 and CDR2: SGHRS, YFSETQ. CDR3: CASSTWTAQETQYF. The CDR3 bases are TGCGCCAGCAGCACTTGGACAGCCCAAGAGACCCAGTACTTC.

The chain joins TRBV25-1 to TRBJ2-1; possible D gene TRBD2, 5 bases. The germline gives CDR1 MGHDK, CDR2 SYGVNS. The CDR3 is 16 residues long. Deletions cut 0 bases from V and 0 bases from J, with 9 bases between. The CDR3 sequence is CASSEYGGRSYNEQFF. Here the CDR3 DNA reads TGTGCCAGCAGTGAATATGGAGGACGCTCCTACAATGAGCAGTTCTTC.

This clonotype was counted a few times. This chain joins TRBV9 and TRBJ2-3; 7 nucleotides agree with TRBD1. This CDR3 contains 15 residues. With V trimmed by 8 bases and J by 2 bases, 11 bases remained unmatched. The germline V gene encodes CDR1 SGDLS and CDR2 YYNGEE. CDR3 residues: CARGQTGKDTDTQYF. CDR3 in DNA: TGTGCCAGGGGACAGACAGGGAAGGACACAGATACGCAGTATTTT.

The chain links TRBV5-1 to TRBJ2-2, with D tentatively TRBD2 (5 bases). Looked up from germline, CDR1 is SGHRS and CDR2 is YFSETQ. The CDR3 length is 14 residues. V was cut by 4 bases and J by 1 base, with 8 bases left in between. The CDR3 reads CASSPAGNTGELFF. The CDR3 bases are TGCGCCAGCAGCCCCGCGGGGAACACCGGGGAGCTGTTTTTT.

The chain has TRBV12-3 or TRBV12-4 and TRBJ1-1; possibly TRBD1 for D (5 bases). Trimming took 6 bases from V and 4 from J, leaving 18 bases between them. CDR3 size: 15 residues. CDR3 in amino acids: CASSTPKAGTTEAFF. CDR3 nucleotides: TGTGCCAGCAGCACCCCCAAGGCGGGGACCACTGAAGCTTTCTTT.

The CDR3 loop reads CASSQDPFRGSGELFF. The CDR3 DNA reads as TGCGCCAGCAGCCAAGACCCTTTCCGGGGTTCCGGGGAGCTGTTTTTT. The chain links TRBV4-3 to TRBJ2-2; TRBD2 is a possible D gene (5 bases). Germline-derived CDR1 and CDR2 are LGHNA and YSLEER. V dropped 0 bases and J dropped 6 bases, with 14 bases sitting between them. The CDR3 sequence is 16 residues long.

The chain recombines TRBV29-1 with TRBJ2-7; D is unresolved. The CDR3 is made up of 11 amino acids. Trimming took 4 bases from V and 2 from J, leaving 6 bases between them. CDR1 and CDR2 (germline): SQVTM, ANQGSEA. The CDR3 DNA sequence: TGCAGCGTTGTATTGGCCTACGAGCAGTACTTC. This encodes CSVVLAYEQYF.

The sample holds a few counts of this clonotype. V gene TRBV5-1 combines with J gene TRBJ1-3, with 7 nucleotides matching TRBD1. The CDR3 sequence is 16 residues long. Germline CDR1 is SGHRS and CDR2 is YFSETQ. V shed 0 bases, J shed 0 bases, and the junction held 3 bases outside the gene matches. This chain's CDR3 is CASSLGGQLSGNTIYF. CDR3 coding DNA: TGCGCCAGCAGCTTGGGGGGACAGCTCTCTGGAAACACCATATATTTT.

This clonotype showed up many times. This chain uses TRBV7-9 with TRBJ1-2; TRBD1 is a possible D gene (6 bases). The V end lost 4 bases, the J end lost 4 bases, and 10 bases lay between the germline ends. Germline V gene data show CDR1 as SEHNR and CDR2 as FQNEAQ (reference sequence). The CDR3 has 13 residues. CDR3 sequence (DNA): TGTGCCAGCAGCTACAGGGCCTTCTATGGCTACACCTTC. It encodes CASSYRAFYGYTF.

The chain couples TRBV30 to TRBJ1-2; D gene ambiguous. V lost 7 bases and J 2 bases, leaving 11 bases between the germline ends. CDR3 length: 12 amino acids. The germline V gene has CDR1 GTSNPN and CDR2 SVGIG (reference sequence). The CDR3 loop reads CASAGMNYGYTF. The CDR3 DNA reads TGTGCCTCCGCGGGCATGAACTATGGCTACACCTTC.

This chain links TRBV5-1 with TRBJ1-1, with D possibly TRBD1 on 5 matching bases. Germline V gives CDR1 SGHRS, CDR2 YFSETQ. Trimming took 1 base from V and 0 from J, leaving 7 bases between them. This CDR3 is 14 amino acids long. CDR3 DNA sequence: TGCGCCAGCAGCTTGTGGGGGGTGAACACTGAAGCTTTCTTT. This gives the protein CASSLWGVNTEAFF.

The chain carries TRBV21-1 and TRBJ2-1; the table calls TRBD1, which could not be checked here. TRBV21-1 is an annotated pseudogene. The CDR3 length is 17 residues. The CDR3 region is CASSKEGPMTSYNEQFF. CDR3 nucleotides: TGTGCCAGCAGCAAAGAGGGGCCAATGACCTCCTACAATGAGCAGTTCTTC.

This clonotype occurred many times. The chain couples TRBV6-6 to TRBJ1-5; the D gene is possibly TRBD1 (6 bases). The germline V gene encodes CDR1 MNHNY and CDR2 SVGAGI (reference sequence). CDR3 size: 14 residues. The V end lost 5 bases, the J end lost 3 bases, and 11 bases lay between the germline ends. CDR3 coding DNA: TGTGCCAGCAGTCCGGACAGAGCCAATCAGCCCCAGCATTTT. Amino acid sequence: CASSPDRANQPQHF.

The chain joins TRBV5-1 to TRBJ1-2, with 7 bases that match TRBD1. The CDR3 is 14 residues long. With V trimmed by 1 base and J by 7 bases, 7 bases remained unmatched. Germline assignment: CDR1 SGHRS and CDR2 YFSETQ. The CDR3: CASSLWLGGLGYTF. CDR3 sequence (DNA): TGCGCCAGCAGCTTGTGGCTAGGGGGCCTTGGCTACACCTTC. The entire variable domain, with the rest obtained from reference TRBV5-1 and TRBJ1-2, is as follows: KAGVTQTPRYLIKTRGQQVTLSCSPISGHRSVSWYQQTPGQGLQFLFEYFSETQRNKGNFPGRFSGRQFSNSRSEMNVSTLELGDSALYLCASSLWLGGLGYTFGSGTRLTVV.

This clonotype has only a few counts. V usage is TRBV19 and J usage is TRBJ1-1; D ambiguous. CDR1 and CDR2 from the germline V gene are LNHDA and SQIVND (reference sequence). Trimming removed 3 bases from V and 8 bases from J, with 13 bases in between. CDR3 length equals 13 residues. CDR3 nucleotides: TGTGCCAGTAGTATTACGATAAGCGGGGAAGCTTTCTTT. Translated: CASSITISGEAFF.

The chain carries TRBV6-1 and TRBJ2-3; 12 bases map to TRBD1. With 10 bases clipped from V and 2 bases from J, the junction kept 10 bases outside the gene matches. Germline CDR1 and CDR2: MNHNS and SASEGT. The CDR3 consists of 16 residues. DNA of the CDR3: TGTGCCACCGCCGGGACAGGGGGCCTAACCACAGATACGCAGTATTTT. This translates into CATAGTGGLTTDTQYF.